This is a list of T cell receptor beta chains from one sample in a study of regulatory T cells in long-lasting Graves disease. Using its own MiXCR run on the multiplex PCR reads, TCRdb lists one record per CDR3 protein. The sample records hundreds of thousands of distinct CDR3 sequences, about a sixth being singletons. This specimen consisted of peripheral blood mononuclear cells (PBMCs), obtained at new diagnosis, from a patient treated with antithyroid drugs. These receptors all come from a female donor with Graves disease. The CDR3 runs from the conserved cysteine through the conserved F or W. A D gene is named only where the DNA matches it firmly. For some rows the clone size is stated as once, few or many, or as a class when expanded; others skip it.

j_call,d_call,clone_size,v_call,cdr3_nt,cdr3_aa
TRBJ2-7,NA,few,TRBV5-1,TGCGCCAGCAGCTTGATACTCGGACAACTTCCGGAGCAGTACTTC,CASSLILGQLPEQYF
TRBJ2-2,TRBD1,many,TRBV11-3,TGTGCCAGCAGCCCCGGGACAGGGAACACCGGGGAGCTGTTTTTT,CASSPGTGNTGELFF
TRBJ2-3,NA,many,TRBV11-2,TGTGCCAGCAGCTTCGGACCCCACGCAGATACGCAGTATTTT,CASSFGPHADTQYF
TRBJ1-6,TRBD1,NA,TRBV4-1,TGCGCCAGCAGCCAAGGACAGGGGATAGATTCACCCCTCCACTTT,CASSQGQGIDSPLHF
TRBJ1-4,NA,NA,TRBV20-1,TGCAGTGCGACGTTTGATGAAAAACTGTTTTTT,CSATFDEKLFF
TRBJ2-7,NA,many,TRBV5-1,TGCGCCAGCAGCTTGGACGGCAGCGAGCAGTACTTC,CASSLDGSEQYF
TRBJ2-3,TRBD2,many,TRBV20-1,TGCAGTGCTCCCCCCCTAGCGGGAGGGCCAGATACGCAGTATTTT,CSAPPLAGGPDTQYF
TRBJ1-2,NA,many,TRBV29-1,TGCAGCGTCGATGACAGGTTTTATGGCTACACCTTC,CSVDDRFYGYTF
TRBJ1-5,NA,many,TRBV12-3/TRBV12-4,TGTGCCAGCAGTAGTATGAGGAGCAATCAGCCCCAGCATTTT,CASSSMRSNQPQHF
TRBJ2-7,TRBD1,few,TRBV15,TGTGCCACCAGCATAGACCGGGACAGTATCTACGAGCAGTACTTC,CATSIDRDSIYEQYF
TRBJ1-1,NA,NA,TRBV5-4,TGTGCCAGCAGCGTCGGGGTGGGCACTGAAGCTTTCTTT,CASSVGVGTEAFF
TRBJ1-6,NA,many,TRBV5-1,TGCGCCAGCAGCCACCTTAGGCGGACTGGGGAGAATTCACCCCTCCACTTT,CASSHLRRTGENSPLHF
TRBJ2-5,TRBD2,many,TRBV11-2,TGTGCCAGCAGTAAGCGGACTAGCGGACACCAAGAGACCCAGTACTTC,CASSKRTSGHQETQYF
TRBJ1-2,NA,few,TRBV5-4,TGTGCCAGCAGCTCGGCCGGAGGGACGAACTATGGCTACACCTTC,CASSSAGGTNYGYTF
TRBJ2-3,TRBD1,NA,TRBV10-1,TGCGCCAGCAGTGAGGGGGGGACAGGGGGCCGCGTCCCCACAGATACGCAGTATTTT,CASSEGGTGGRVPTDTQYF
TRBJ1-2,TRBD1,many,TRBV7-8,TGTGCCAGCAGCTTTGGACAGGACTATGGCTACACCTTC,CASSFGQDYGYTF
TRBJ1-2,NA,NA,TRBV3-1,TGTGCCAGCAGCCCCCTTACCGGGGGTGGCTACACCTTC,CASSPLTGGGYTF
TRBJ1-5,NA,many,TRBV19,TGTGCCAGTAGTATAGGTCTAGGGGCTCAGCCCCAGCATTTT,CASSIGLGAQPQHF
TRBJ2-1,NA,many,TRBV5-1,TGCGCCAGCAGACGAACCCTCCCCCGCTCCTACAATGAGCAGTTCTTC,CASRRTLPRSYNEQFF
TRBJ2-3,NA,NA,TRBV29-1,TGCAGCGTTGGGGCAAACACAGATACGCAGTATTTT,CSVGANTDTQYF
TRBJ2-3,TRBD2,NA,TRBV30,TGTGCCTGGGCGGGGGGGGATACGCAGTATTTT,CAWAGGDTQYF
TRBJ1-1,NA,many,TRBV6-1,TGTGCCAGCAGCAAGGACACCAACACTGAAGCTTTCTTT,CASSKDTNTEAFF
TRBJ2-1,NA,many,TRBV7-3,TGTGCCAGCAGCTTAATCAATGAGCAGTTCTTC,CASSLINEQFF
TRBJ2-1,NA,NA,TRBV3-1,TGTGCCAGCAGCCAAGTGTCCCGCTTCTACCTACCCCTCTACAATGAGCAGTTCTTC,CASSQVSRFYLPLYNEQFF
TRBJ1-5,NA,many,TRBV6-2/TRBV6-3,TGTGCCAGCAGTGAAGGCCCGCCCCAGCATTTT,CASSEGPPQHF
TRBJ2-3,TRBD2,NA,TRBV7-3,TGTGCCAGCAGCTTCTCTAGCGGGAGCCTTACTAGCACAGATACGCAGTATTTT,CASSFSSGSLTSTDTQYF
TRBJ2-7,TRBD1,many,TRBV11-3,TGTGCCAGCAGCTTGACTAGGACAGGGGGCCTCGCGGGAACCTACGAGCAGTACTTC,CASSLTRTGGLAGTYEQYF
TRBJ2-3,NA,many,TRBV6-1,TGTGCCAGCACCGCGGACTCGTTGAAGGATACGCAGTATTTT,CASTADSLKDTQYF
TRBJ2-7,TRBD2,once,TRBV6-5,TGTTCCAGCAGTACCTCGACTAGCGGCTCCTACGAGCAGTACTTC,CSSSTSTSGSYEQYF
TRBJ2-7,TRBD1,many,TRBV6-9,TGTGCCAGCAGTTATTACAGGGGGCCCTACGAGCAGTACTTC,CASSYYRGPYEQYF
TRBJ2-3,NA,NA,TRBV10-3,TGTGCCTTCGGGGTGGCCGGGGGTGGCACAGATACGCAGTATTTT,CAFGVAGGGTDTQYF
TRBJ1-6,NA,many,TRBV10-3,TGTGCCTCCAGTGGACAGAATAATTCACCCCTCCACTTT,CASSGQNNSPLHF
TRBJ2-5,TRBD1,NA,TRBV2,TGTGCCAGCAGTGGGACAGGCATCCAAGAGACCCAGTACTTC,CASSGTGIQETQYF
TRBJ2-7,TRBD1,many,TRBV12-3/TRBV12-4,TGTGCCAGCAGTAACCGGACAGGGCGGCCCTACGAGCAGTACTTC,CASSNRTGRPYEQYF
TRBJ2-5,NA,NA,TRBV7-9,TGTGCCAGCAGCCCGCGGGTTTGGGACGGATACACACAAGAGACCCAGTACTTC,CASSPRVWDGYTQETQYF
TRBJ2-5,TRBD2,many,TRBV11-2,TGTGCCAGCAGCCCCGGTTTGGGGACTAGCGGCCGCCTTTACCAAGAGACCCAGTACTTC,CASSPGLGTSGRLYQETQYF
TRBJ2-1,NA,many,TRBV12-3/TRBV12-4,TGTGCCAGCAGTCACCAAGGGACCGCCTATGAGCAGTTCTTC,CASSHQGTAYEQFF
TRBJ2-1,NA,many,TRBV12-3/TRBV12-4,TGTGCCAGCAGTTCTCAGGGGGGGGGTGAGCAGTTCTTC,CASSSQGGGEQFF
TRBJ2-3,TRBD1,few,TRBV30,TGTGCCTGGAGTGTACAGGGGGCGCGGACAGATACGCAGTATTTT,CAWSVQGARTDTQYF
TRBJ2-5,TRBD2,NA,TRBV19,TGTGCCAGTAGTACCGGGAGGTTCAAGTCCCAAGAGGCCCAGTACTTC,CASSTGRFKSQEAQYF
TRBJ1-2,TRBD1,NA,TRBV6-1,TGTGCCAGCTTGGGACAGACAGTCAATGGCTACACCTTC,CASLGQTVNGYTF
TRBJ2-4,NA,few,TRBV27,TGTGCCAGCAGTCGGGTCCTACCGGGGGCCAAAAACATTCAGTACTTC,CASSRVLPGAKNIQYF
TRBJ2-7,NA,many,TRBV10-1,TGCGCCAGCAGTGACGTGCTAGAAGGCGAGCAGTACTTC,CASSDVLEGEQYF
TRBJ1-2,NA,many,TRBV19,TGTGCCAGTAGTATAGATCGAAGCTATGGCTACACCTTC,CASSIDRSYGYTF
TRBJ1-1,NA,NA,TRBV3-1,TGTGCCAGCAGCAAACAAAGTGAAGCTTTCTTT,CASSKQSEAFF
TRBJ2-7,NA,many,TRBV11-2,TGTGCCAGCAGTACCGGGCCAACCTACGAGCAGTACTTC,CASSTGPTYEQYF
TRBJ2-3,NA,few,TRBV10-1,TGCGCCAGTACAGCGGGAGATACGCAGTATTTT,CASTAGDTQYF
TRBJ2-7,NA,NA,TRBV18,TGTGCCAGCACTGACAGTTCCTACGAGCAGTACTTC,CASTDSSYEQYF